This T cell receptor (beta chain) was sequenced for a study of resident and recirculating memory T cells in vitiligo. Measured with immunoSEQ multiplex PCR; TCRdb has only the in-frame clones, and not every one. The table has around 78,000 clones, 90% to 95% seen once. The V gene lost 6 bases and the J gene lost 7 bases, with 13 bases spanning the gap. This CDR3 is 13 amino acids long. The V gene's germline CDR1 is MDHEN and CDR2 SYDVKM. V gene TRBV28 combines with J gene TRBJ1-5; D perhaps matches TRBD1 (5 bases). The receptor's source is a male donor with vitiligo. Sequences were obtained from blood. The CDR3 DNA follows: TGTGCCAGCAGCAAGGGACTAGGGCAGCCCCAGCATTTT. It encodes CASSKGLGQPQHF.